This TCR beta chain was found in a study of T cell responses to AZD1222 COVID-19 vaccine (dated by TCRdb to about 2021). As for the study more broadly: AZD1222 recipients given second doses at about 4 weeks or at about 12 weeks were pooled, since spike-specific TCR depth and breadth were not found to differ between the two schedules. A total of 230 to 250 trial participants underwent TCR sequencing, of whom some 210 received two doses of AZD1222 and about 25 received two doses of the MenACWY control vaccine. Trial participants were enrolled by age into subgroups of 18-55, 56-69 and 70-plus years, and about 150, 27 and 61 TCR-sequenced participants, respectively, were included in these subgroups.

The time point label here, explained by the study, means: baseline before first vaccination. The vaccinee samples were drawn from two UK trials, COV001 and COV002, one of which was a single-blind randomized controlled phase 2/3 trial testing AZD1222 (ChAdOx1 nCoV-19) in healthy adults. For TCRbeta chain sequencing, PBMC samples from trial participants were taken at day 0 and at day 28 after the second dose. Details on this clone: The clone's antigen remains unknown. No qualities accompany the bases; no much larger clone lies one base away.

Overall study outcomes, separate from this receptor: No day 14 peak-response samples were available, so repertoires were characterized only after the peak T cell response. In the small 56-69-year group, the increase in depth fell short of significance, most likely because of low power. Nearly half of unique spike-specific TCRs reportedly recognized epitopes outside regions mutated in the B.1.351 and B.1.1.7 variants. Participants were mostly white British, with more females than males. The authors suggested clonal diversity may have been underestimated. Conclusions about previously exposed vaccinees are limited, since just 6 or 7 AZD1222 recipients were seropositive for SARS-CoV-2 at baseline. After two AZD1222 doses, spike-specific TCR breadth and depth were significantly higher than at day 0 and than in MenACWY recipients. Vaccine-associated CD4 TCRs spanned the whole spike protein, with dominant responses in regions 160-218 and 743-854.

The CDR3 regions of human TCRbeta chains were analyzed by immunosequencing. Turning to the authors' computational methods: Repertoire TCRs were matched against a reference library of SARS-CoV-2-specific TCRs generated with the MIRA antigen-specificity platform. Breadth meant the fraction of unique TCRs that were SARS-CoV-2-associated, whereas depth meant the fraction of total T cells that were SARS-CoV-2-associated. Using the MIRA data, each spike-specific TCR was assigned both to the spike region to which the TCR was reactive and to a CD4 or CD8 class. Log10-transformed breadth and depth values were compared by one-way ANOVA with Sidak's multiple comparisons tests. Entries here come from immuneACCESS through TCRdb and include only in-frame sequences with V and J called. Some clones fail to appear in such tables; in the studies checked, an unresolved V gene covers under half of the shortfall, and the cause of the remainder is unknown. That table furnishes V, J and clone size, whereas the DNA furnished D and trimming. This sample holds about 140,000 clones; around 90% were observed only once. 2.5% to 3% of the sample belongs to the ten largest clones.

Sample: peripheral blood, taken on day 0 of AZD1222 vaccination. The receptor was derived from an adult in good health.

The sequenced DNA: TGTGCCAGCAGCCCAGACAGGCTACTCGGTGATGGCTACACCTTC. Its protein reads: CASSPDRLLGDGYTF. The sequence is built from TRBV7-8 and TRBJ1-2; TRBD1 is possibly the D segment (6 matching bases). The germline V gene supplies CDR1 SGHVS and CDR2 FQNEAQ. V is shortened by 5 bases, J by 6 bases, and the region joining them spans 19 bases. Taken from cysteine to phenylalanine, the CDR3 has 15 residues. The retained sequence is limited to the CDR3, 45 bases, with the frame set at the first base.